Shown below are 26 T cell receptor beta chains from a single sample sequenced in a study of cytomegalovirus exposure and HLA in healthy donors. PCR was performed using 60 Vbeta and 13 Jbeta primers. TCRdb's copy holds only in-frame clones and misses some; the assay was immunoSEQ multiplex PCR. The repertoire has roughly 230,000 clones, 92% of them found once; the top ten carry less than 2%. The sequencing input was PBMCs. The receptors stem from a girl aged 2-10 years in good health and CMV-seronegative.

The chain has TRBV11-3 and TRBJ1-1; TRBD1 agrees at 8 bases. With V trimmed by 1 base and J by 4 bases, 8 bases remained unmatched. The CDR3 extends over 16 amino acids. Per germline, CDR1 SGHNT and CDR2 YENEEA. The CDR3 bases are TGTGCCAGCAGCTTAGCTCCCAACAGGGGGGGCACTGAAGCTTTCTTT. Translating gives CASSLAPNRGGTEAFF.

The rearrangement uses TRBV5-1 and TRBJ1-6; 8 bases fit TRBD1. After removal of 8 bases from V and 8 bases from J, the junction contained 9 bases not matched to a gene. The CDR3 totals 14 residues. Germline-derived CDR1 and CDR2 are SGHRS and YFSETQ. CDR3 DNA: TGCGCCAGTAAAGGGGGACAGGAGGATTCACCCCTCCACTTT. Protein: CASKGGQEDSPLHF. The variable domain in full, with the rest retrieved from reference TRBV5-1 and TRBJ1-6, is KAGVTQTPRYLIKTRGQQVTLSCSPISGHRSVSWYQQTPGQGLQFLFEYFSETQRNKGNFPGRFSGRQFSNSRSEMNVSTLELGDSALYLCASKGGQEDSPLHFGNGTRLTVT.

The count of this clone is one. The rearrangement uses TRBV7-8 and TRBJ2-3; a possible D gene is TRBD2 (5 bases). Trimming took off 5 bases at V and 0 bases at J, with 24 bases between the two ends. CDR1 and CDR2 (germline): SGHVS, FQNEAQ. This CDR3 spans 19 amino acids. The CDR3 region has the DNA TGTGCCAGCAGCGCCGGACTTGCGGTGGATGAAGCTAGCACAGATACGCAGTATTTT. Translating it yields CASSAGLAVDEASTDTQYF.

This chain connects TRBV28 to TRBJ1-4; D is undetermined. This CDR3 contains 16 residues. CDR1 and CDR2 from the germline V gene are MDHEN and SYDVKM. The V end lost 3 bases, the J end lost 8 bases, and 19 bases lay between the germline ends. The CDR3 nucleotides are TGTGCCAGCAGTTTCTACAAGACAAAGACCTACGAAAAACTGTTTTTT. Protein: CASSFYKTKTYEKLFF.

A single count supports this clone. The chain has TRBV30 and TRBJ1-6; D is uncertain. CDR1 and CDR2 (germline): GTSNPN, SVGIG (reference sequence). V gave up 4 bases and J gave up 7 bases, with 8 bases separating them. CDR3 length: 12 amino acids. CDR3: CAWNRQNSPLHF. As DNA, the CDR3 is TGTGCCTGGAACCGTCAGAATTCACCCCTCCACTTT.

This chain connects TRBV2 to TRBJ2-3; the D gene is possibly TRBD2 (6 bases). CDR1 and CDR2 from the germline V gene are SNHLY and FYNNEI. This CDR3 has 12 residues. Trimming removed 6 bases from V and 12 bases from J, with 16 bases in between. In DNA, the CDR3 is TGTGCCAGCAGGCGGGGACCTTCCCACCAGTATTTT. It is translated as CASRRGPSHQYF.

The rearrangement joins TRBV30 to TRBJ1-1; D is ambiguous. In germline, CDR1 is GTSNPN, CDR2 SVGIG (reference sequence). This CDR3 contains 14 residues. V was cut by 0 bases and J by 1 base, with 9 bases left in between. CDR3 in DNA: TGTGCCTGGAGTGTATTATCCGGGAACACTGAAGCTTTCTTT. Protein: CAWSVLSGNTEAFF.

The chain is built from TRBV29-1 and TRBJ2-5, with 15 bases matching TRBD2. Germline V gives CDR1 SQVTM, CDR2 ANQGSEA. This CDR3 has 14 residues. The trim removed 6 bases at V and 4 bases at J, leaving 3 bases unmatched. CDR3 DNA: TGCAGCGTGAAGGGACTAGCGGGGGGAGAGACCCAGTACTTC. It is translated as CSVKGLAGGETQYF.

The rearrangement uses TRBV30 and TRBJ1-3, with D possibly being TRBD1 (6 bases). Looked up from germline, CDR1 is GTSNPN and CDR2 is SVGIG (reference sequence). Trimming removed 2 bases at V and 0 bases at J, with 11 bases between. The CDR3 is 15 residues long. CDR3: CAWSPTGNSGNTIYF. CDR3 bases: TGTGCCTGGAGTCCTACAGGGAACTCTGGAAACACCATATATTTT.

The chain recombines TRBV5-5 with TRBJ2-7; 7 bases align to TRBD1. Losses at the gene ends were 4 bases for V and 2 bases for J; bases not matched to a gene: 12. Germline CDR1 SGHKS, CDR2 YYEKEE (reference sequence). The CDR3 sequence is 16 residues long. The CDR3 coding sequence is TGTGCCAGCAGCCTGATGGACAGGCTAAACCCCTACGAGCAGTACTTC. Translation gives CASSLMDRLNPYEQYF.

This clone was found a few times. The V and J genes are TRBV7-9 and TRBJ2-2; D remains unclear. Trimming took off 5 bases at V and 4 bases at J, with 11 bases between the two ends. This CDR3 is 14 amino acids long. Germline-derived CDR1 and CDR2 are SEHNR and FQNEAQ (reference sequence). The CDR3 is CASSPQSGTGELFF. The CDR3 DNA follows: TGTGCCAGCAGCCCTCAGTCAGGCACCGGGGAGCTGTTTTTT.

V usage is TRBV13 and J usage is TRBJ2-5; 8 bases align to TRBD1. Germline-derived CDR1 and CDR2 are PRHDT and FYEKMQ (reference sequence). The CDR3 has 15 amino acids. The V and J ends lost 4 bases and 2 bases, in that order; junction bases with no gene match: 6. CDR3 nucleotides: TGTGCCAGCAGCTCAAGGACAGGGTCACAAGAGACCCAGTACTTC. Amino acids: CASSSRTGSQETQYF. Variable domain in full (rest from reference TRBV13 and TRBJ2-5): AAGVIQSPRHLIKEKRETATLKCYPIPRHDTVYWYQQGPGQDPQFLISFYEKMQSDKGSIPDRFSAQQFSDYHSELNMSSLELGDSALYFCASSSRTGSQETQYFGPGTRLLVL.

The chain recombines TRBV19 with TRBJ2-7, with a tentative D call TRBD1 (7 bases). V dropped 6 bases and J dropped 3 bases, with 21 bases sitting between them. The CDR3 consists of 16 residues. Germline CDR1 is LNHDA and CDR2 is SQIVND (reference sequence). CDR3 sequence reads: CASSSRDSPGHYEQYF. DNA for the CDR3: TGTGCCAGTAGCTCGCGGGACAGCCCCGGGCACTACGAGCAGTACTTC.

This clone came up a few times. The chain employs TRBV19 and TRBJ1-1; tentatively, D is TRBD1 (5 bases). The CDR3 contains 13 residues. V was trimmed by 3 bases and J by 1 base, leaving 6 bases between them. From germline, CDR1 is LNHDA and CDR2 SQIVND (reference sequence). The CDR3 region has the DNA TGTGCCAGTAGTATGGGGGGGAACACTGAAGCTTTCTTT. Translation: CASSMGGNTEAFF.

This chain joins TRBV7-2 and TRBJ2-2, with 8 bases fitting TRBD2. Germline-derived CDR1 and CDR2 are SGHTA and FQGNSA. The CDR3 sequence is 16 residues long. Trimming took 3 bases from V and 4 from J; bases not matched to a gene: 7. The CDR3 DNA follows: TGTGCCAGCAGCTTTAACGGGGGGGCTTTCACCGGGGAGCTGTTTTTT. This encodes CASSFNGGAFTGELFF.

The chain carries TRBV27 and TRBJ1-4; no definite D call. The CDR3 sequence is 15 residues long. V was pared by 1 base and J by 4 bases, with 10 bases between. Germline CDR1 is MNHEY and CDR2 is SMNVEV (reference sequence). CDR3 in amino acids: CASSLLGLVNEKLFF. The CDR3 DNA follows: TGTGCCAGCAGTTTATTGGGCCTCGTTAATGAAAAACTGTTTTTT.

The genes are TRBV29-1 and TRBJ2-7, with 11 bases fitting TRBD2. Losses at the gene ends were 1 base for V and 2 bases for J; bases not matched to a gene: 7. The CDR3 runs 16 residues. CDR1 and CDR2 from the germline V gene are SQVTM and ANQGSEA. The CDR3 nucleotides read TGCAGCGTTGAAGTGGCTAGCGGGGGGCGGGCCTACGAGCAGTACTTC. Translating gives CSVEVASGGRAYEQYF.

This clone was recorded only once. DNA for the CDR3: TGTGCCAGCAGCGCGATGACTAGCGGGAGCTACGAGCAGTACTTC. It yields the protein CASSAMTSGSYEQYF. This chain uses TRBV7-9 with TRBJ2-7, with 12 bases identical to TRBD2. The CDR3 covers 15 residues. V was pared by 5 bases and J by 3 bases, with 5 bases of the junction left unmatched. CDR1 SEHNR and CDR2 FQNEAQ come from the germline V gene (reference sequence).

The chain links TRBV28 to TRBJ2-5; possible D gene TRBD1, 7 bases. There are 16 residues in the CDR3. V was cut by 5 bases and J by 5 bases, with 21 bases left in between. Germline loops: CDR1 MDHEN, CDR2 SYDVKM. Here the CDR3 reads CASSPRYPTGRETQYF. In DNA, the CDR3 is TGTGCCAGCAGTCCCCGCTACCCGACAGGGAGGGAGACCCAGTACTTC.

The gene calls are TRBV19 and TRBJ2-1, with TRBD2 matching 14 bases. J gave up 9 bases and V 10 bases, and 8 bases lay outside the gene matches. Per the germline V gene, CDR1 is LNHDA and CDR2 is SQIVND (reference sequence). The CDR3 has 14 residues. CDR3 loop: CATRLAGGPGEQFF. In DNA form, the CDR3 reads TGTGCCACCAGACTAGCGGGAGGGCCGGGTGAGCAGTTCTTC.

The rearrangement links TRBV6-5 to TRBJ2-2; D may be TRBD1 (5 bases). Trimming left V 7 bases short and J 4 bases short, with 13 bases between. The germline gives CDR1 MNHEY, CDR2 SVGAGI. The CDR3 has 14 residues. Here the CDR3 reads CASKGQGLTGELFF. The CDR3 coding sequence is TGTGCCAGCAAGGGGCAGGGCCTCACCGGGGAGCTGTTTTTT.

The V call is TRBV5-1, the J call TRBJ2-7; D is perhaps TRBD1 (5 bases). This CDR3 is built from 14 residues. Trimming took 6 bases from V and 2 from J, leaving 15 bases between them. The germline V gene encodes CDR1 SGHRS and CDR2 YFSETQ. Here the CDR3 DNA reads TGCGCCAGCACCCCCGCGCAGGGTGCCTACGAGCAGTACTTC. It specifies CASTPAQGAYEQYF. The whole variable domain, filled in from reference TRBV5-1 and TRBJ2-7, reads KAGVTQTPRYLIKTRGQQVTLSCSPISGHRSVSWYQQTPGQGLQFLFEYFSETQRNKGNFPGRFSGRQFSNSRSEMNVSTLELGDSALYLCASTPAQGAYEQYFGPGTRLTVT.

The chain uses TRBV11-2 and TRBJ1-4; D remains ambiguous. The CDR3 spans 13 residues. V was shortened by 5 bases and J by 2 bases, with 6 bases between the two germline ends. In germline, CDR1 is SGHAT, CDR2 FQNNGV. The CDR3 DNA sequence: TGTGCCAGCAGCGCCGGTACTAATGAAAAACTGTTTTTT. Protein product: CASSAGTNEKLFF.

A single count supports this clone. The genes are TRBV7-9 and TRBJ2-7, with 7 bases identical to TRBD2. The CDR3 consists of 14 residues. The germline gives CDR1 SEHNR, CDR2 FQNEAQ (reference sequence). V gave up 3 bases and J gave up 4 bases; unmatched junction bases: 6. The CDR3 bases are TGTGCCAGCAGCTTCGTGGCTAGCGGTTACGAGCAGTACTTC. This translates into CASSFVASGYEQYF.

V usage is TRBV13 and J usage is TRBJ2-5, with 10 nucleotides matching TRBD2. Germline V lookup: CDR1 PRHDT, CDR2 FYEKMQ (reference sequence). The CDR3 is made up of 15 amino acids. V was clipped by 5 bases and J by 3 bases; unmatched bases: 6. The CDR3 protein is CASSPSGGGKETQYF. Written as DNA, the CDR3 is TGTGCCAGCAGCCCCAGCGGGGGGGGAAAAGAGACCCAGTACTTC.

In its sample, this clone was seen once. V usage is TRBV5-4 and J usage is TRBJ2-5; D gene unclear. CDR1 is SGHNT, CDR2 YYREEE, per germline (reference sequence). V was shortened by 4 bases and J by 1 base, with 11 bases between the two germline ends. The CDR3 has 14 amino acids. The CDR3 sequence: CASSLIVAQETQYF. The CDR3 region has the DNA TGTGCCAGCAGCCTCATCGTGGCCCAAGAGACCCAGTACTTC.